This paragraph covers one T cell receptor beta chain sequence. Some clones are missing from TCRdb's copy, which holds only in-frame ones; the method was immunoSEQ multiplex PCR. The sample consists of 300,000 to 450,000 clones, about 85% of them appearing once. The data stem from a study of blood T cell repertoires in COVID-19. About the study: Samples of COVID-19 (acute and convalescent) were obtained from the United States, Italy and Spain.

The V and J ends lost 7 bases and 3 bases respectively, with 6 bases between them. There are 12 residues in the CDR3. Germline V CDR1 and CDR2: MNHEY, SVGAGI. The source material was peripheral blood. The TCR was taken from a woman under 30 with acute or convalescent COVID-19. This sequence joins TRBV6-5 and TRBJ2-2; D not certain. CDR3 sequence (DNA): TGTGCCAGCATCGGAGACACCGGGGAGCTGTTTTTT. Amino acid sequence: CASIGDTGELFF.